This T cell receptor beta chain was sequenced for a study of OX40 agonist ivuxolimab in advanced cancers. Study overall: It was ivuxolimab, an agonistic anti-OX40 (CD134) antibody, that patients were treated with. Ivuxolimab doses were 0.01, 0.1, 0.3, 1.5, 3 or 10 mg/kg every 2 weeks.

The CDR3 loop spans 12 amino acids. V lost 2 bases and J lost 9, with 8 bases in between. Germline values: CDR1 SGHKS, CDR2 YYEKEE (reference sequence). Concerning this clone itself: Its target is not known.

Study-level points and caveats: The work left the antigen specificity of expanded peripheral T cells undetermined. Among the lowest levels of clonal expansion were found in partial responders at 0.1-3.0 mg/kg.

Here immunoSEQ multiplex PCR was the method, and the copy in TCRdb shows in-frame clones only, minus some. The repertoire holds about 40,000 clones, approximately 78% seen once, with around 2.5% in the top ten. The sequence was obtained from an adult with an advanced solid tumor such as melanoma, head and neck, liver or kidney cancer. The input for sequencing was CD4+ or CD8+ T cells sorted from blood, taken in a trial of the OX40 agonist ivuxolimab. This rearrangement joins TRBV5-5 to TRBJ2-2, with D perhaps TRBD2 (5 bases). The CDR3 sequence is CASSFWRRELFF. CDR3 nucleotides: TGTGCCAGCAGCTTCTGGAGGCGGGAGCTGTTTTTT.